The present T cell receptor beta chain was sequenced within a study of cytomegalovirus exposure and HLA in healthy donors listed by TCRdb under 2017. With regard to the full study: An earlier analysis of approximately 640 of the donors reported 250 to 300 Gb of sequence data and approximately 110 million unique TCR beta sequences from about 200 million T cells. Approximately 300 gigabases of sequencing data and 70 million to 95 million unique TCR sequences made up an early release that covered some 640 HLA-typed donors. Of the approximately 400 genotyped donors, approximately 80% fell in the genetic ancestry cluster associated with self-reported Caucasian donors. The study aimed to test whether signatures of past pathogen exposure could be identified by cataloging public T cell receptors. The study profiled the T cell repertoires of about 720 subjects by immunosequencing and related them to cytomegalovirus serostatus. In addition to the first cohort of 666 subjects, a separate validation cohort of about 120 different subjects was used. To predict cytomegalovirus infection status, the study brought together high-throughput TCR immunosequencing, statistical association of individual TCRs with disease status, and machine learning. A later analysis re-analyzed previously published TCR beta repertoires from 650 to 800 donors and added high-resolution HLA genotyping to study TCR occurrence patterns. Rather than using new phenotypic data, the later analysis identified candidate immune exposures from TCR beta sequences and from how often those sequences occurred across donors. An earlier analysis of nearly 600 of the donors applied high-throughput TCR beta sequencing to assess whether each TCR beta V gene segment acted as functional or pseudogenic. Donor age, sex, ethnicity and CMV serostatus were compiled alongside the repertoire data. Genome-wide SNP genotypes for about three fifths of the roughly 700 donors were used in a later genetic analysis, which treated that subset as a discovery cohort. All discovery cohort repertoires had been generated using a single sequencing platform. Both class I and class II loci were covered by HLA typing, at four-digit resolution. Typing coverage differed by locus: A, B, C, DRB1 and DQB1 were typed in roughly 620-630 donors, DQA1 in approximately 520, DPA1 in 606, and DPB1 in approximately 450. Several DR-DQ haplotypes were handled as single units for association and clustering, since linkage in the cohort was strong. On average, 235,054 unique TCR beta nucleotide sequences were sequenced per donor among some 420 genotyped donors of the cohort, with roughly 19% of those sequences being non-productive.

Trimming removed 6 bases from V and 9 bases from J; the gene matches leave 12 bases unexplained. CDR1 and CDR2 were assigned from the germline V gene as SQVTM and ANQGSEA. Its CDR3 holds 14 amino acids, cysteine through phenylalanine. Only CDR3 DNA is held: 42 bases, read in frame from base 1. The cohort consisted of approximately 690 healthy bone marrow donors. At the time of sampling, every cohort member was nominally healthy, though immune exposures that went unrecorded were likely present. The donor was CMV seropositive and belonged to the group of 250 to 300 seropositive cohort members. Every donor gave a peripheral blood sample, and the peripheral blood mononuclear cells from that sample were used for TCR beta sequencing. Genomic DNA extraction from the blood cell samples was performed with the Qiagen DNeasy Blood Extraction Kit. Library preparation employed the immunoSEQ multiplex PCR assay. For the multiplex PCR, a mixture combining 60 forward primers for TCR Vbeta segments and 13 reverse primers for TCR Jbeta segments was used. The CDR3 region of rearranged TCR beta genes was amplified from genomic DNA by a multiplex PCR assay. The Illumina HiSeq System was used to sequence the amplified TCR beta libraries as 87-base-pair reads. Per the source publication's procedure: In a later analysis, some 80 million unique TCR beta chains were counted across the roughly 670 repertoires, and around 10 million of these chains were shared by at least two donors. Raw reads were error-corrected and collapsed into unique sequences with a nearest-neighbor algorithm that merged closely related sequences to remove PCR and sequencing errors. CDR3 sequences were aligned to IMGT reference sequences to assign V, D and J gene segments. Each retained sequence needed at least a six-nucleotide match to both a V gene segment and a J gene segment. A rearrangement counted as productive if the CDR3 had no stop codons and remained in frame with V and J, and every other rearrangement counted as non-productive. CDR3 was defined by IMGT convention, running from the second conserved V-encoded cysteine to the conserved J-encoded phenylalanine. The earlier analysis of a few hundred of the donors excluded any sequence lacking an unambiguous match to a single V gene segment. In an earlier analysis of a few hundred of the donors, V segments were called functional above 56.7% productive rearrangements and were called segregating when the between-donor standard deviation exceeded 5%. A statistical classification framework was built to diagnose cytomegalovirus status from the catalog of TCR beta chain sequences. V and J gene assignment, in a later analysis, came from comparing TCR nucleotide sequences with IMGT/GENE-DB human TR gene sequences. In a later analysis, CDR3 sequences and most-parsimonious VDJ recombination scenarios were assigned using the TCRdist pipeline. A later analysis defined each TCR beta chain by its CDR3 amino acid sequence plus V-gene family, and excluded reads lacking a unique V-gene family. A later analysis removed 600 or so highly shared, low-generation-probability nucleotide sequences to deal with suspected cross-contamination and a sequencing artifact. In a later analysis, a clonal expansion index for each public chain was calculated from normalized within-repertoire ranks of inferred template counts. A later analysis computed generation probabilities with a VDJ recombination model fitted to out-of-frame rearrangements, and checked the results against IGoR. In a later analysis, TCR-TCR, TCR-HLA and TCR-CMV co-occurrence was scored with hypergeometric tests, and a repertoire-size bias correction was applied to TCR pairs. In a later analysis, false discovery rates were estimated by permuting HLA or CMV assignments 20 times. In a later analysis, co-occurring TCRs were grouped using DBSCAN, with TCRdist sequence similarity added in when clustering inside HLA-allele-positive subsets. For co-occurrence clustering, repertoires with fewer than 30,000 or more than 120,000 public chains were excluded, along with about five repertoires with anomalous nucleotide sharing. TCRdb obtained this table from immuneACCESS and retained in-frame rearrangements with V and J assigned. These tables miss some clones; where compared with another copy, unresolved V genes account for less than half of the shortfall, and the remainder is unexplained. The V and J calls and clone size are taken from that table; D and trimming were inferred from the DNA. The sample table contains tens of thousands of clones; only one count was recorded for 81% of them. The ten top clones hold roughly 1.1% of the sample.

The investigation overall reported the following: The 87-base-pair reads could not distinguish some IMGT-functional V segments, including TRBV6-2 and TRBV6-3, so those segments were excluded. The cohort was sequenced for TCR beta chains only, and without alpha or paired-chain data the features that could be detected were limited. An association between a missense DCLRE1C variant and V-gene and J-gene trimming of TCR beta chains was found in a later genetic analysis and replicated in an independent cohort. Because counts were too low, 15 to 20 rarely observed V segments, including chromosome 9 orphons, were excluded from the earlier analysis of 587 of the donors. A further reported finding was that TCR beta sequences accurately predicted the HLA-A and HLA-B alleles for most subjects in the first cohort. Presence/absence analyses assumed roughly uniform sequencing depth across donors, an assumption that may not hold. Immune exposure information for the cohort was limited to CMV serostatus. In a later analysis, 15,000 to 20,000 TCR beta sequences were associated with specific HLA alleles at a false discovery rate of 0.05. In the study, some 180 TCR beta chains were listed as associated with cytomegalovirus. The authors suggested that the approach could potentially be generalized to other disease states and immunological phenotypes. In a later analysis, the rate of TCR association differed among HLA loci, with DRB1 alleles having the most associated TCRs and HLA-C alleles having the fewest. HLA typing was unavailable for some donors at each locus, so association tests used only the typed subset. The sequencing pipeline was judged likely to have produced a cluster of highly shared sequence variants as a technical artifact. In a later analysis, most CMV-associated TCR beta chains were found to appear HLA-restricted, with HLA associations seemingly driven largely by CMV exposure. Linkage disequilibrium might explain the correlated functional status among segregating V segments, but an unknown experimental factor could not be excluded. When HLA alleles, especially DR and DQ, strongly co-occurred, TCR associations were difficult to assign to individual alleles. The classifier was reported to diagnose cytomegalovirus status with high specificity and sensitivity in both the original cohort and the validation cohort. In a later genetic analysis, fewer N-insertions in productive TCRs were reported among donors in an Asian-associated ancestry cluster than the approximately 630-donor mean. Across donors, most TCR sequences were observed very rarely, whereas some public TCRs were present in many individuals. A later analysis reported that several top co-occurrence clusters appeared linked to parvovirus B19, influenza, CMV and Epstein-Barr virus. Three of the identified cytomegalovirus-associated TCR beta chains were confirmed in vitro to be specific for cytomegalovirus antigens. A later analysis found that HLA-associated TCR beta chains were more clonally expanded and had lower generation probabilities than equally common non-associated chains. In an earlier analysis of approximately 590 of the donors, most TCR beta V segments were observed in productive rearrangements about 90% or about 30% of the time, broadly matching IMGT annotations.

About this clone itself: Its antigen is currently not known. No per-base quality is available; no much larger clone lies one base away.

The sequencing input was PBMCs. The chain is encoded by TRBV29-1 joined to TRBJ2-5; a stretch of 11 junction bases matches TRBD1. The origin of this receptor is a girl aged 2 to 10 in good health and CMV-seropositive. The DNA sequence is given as TGCAGCGTCGACCTGACCGGGACAGGGGGGCCCCAGTACTTC. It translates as CSVDLTGTGGPQYF.